Listed below are T cell receptor beta chains from one sample, sequenced in a study of regulatory T cells in long-lasting Graves disease. Each CDR3 protein is one row after TCRdb ran MiXCR on the multiplex PCR reads. Found here are around 250,000 distinct CDR3 sequences, 20% to 25% of them singletons; the top ten hold approximately 14%. The sequencing used peripheral blood mononuclear cells (PBMCs), collected at new diagnosis, from a patient treated with antithyroid drugs. Source of these receptors: a female donor with Graves disease. Each CDR3 is given with its conserved first and last residue. The D gene is left open where the match is weak. Clone size is given for some rows only: seen once, a few or many times, or a class if the clone is expanded.

>TRBD1|TRBV20-1|TRBJ2-2|many
TGCAGTGCTCAAAGGACAGGCGGGGAGCTGTTTTTT
CSAQRTGGELFF
>TRBD2|TRBV20-1|TRBJ2-1|many
TGCAGCCACAACGGGGGGGTACCAATGGGTGAGCAGTTCTTC
CSHNGGVPMGEQFF
>.|TRBV29-1|TRBJ2-1|many
TGCAGCGTTGGGGGAGCGGCGGGGAATGAGCAGTTCTTC
CSVGGAAGNEQFF
>TRBD2|TRBV7-3|TRBJ2-1|many
TGTGCCAGCAGCCCCCGCCGGCTAGCGGGCTCCTACAATGAGCAGTTCTTC
CASSPRRLAGSYNEQFF
>.|TRBV6-2/TRBV6-3|TRBJ1-4|many
TGTGCCAGCAGTTCAGACTCCGGGAACAGTGGTGAAAAACTGTTTTTT
CASSSDSGNSGEKLFF
>TRBD2|TRBV7-3|TRBJ2-1|many
TGTGCCAGCAGCTTAAGGGGAGCGGGAGAGGGTAATGAGCAGTTCTTC
CASSLRGAGEGNEQFF
>.|TRBV7-2|TRBJ2-1|many
TGTGCCAGCAGCTTAGCATGGGGCCTAGACAATGAGCAGTTCTTC
CASSLAWGLDNEQFF
>.|TRBV7-2|TRBJ1-1|many
TGTGCCAGCAGGGGATTCACTGAAGCTTTCTTT
CASRGFTEAFF
>.|TRBV12-3/TRBV12-4|TRBJ2-3|many
TGTGCCAGCTTTGGGGGGCTCCCAGATACGCAGTATTTT
CASFGGLPDTQYF
>.|TRBV30|TRBJ2-5|many
TGTGCCTGGAGTGTAACTAAGGCGGATGGGGGAGCGGAGACCCAGTACTTC
CAWSVTKADGGAETQYF
>TRBD1|TRBV3-1|TRBJ1-2|.
TGTGCCAGCAGCCTCGGGACAGGGTATGGCTACACCTTC
CASSLGTGYGYTF
>.|TRBV2|TRBJ2-1|.
TGTGCCAGCAGTACCGGACAGCGGGATGAGCAGTTCTTC
CASSTGQRDEQFF
>TRBD1|TRBV28|TRBJ2-1|many
TGTGCCAGCAGTTTATCAGGGGGCCGCTACAATGAGCAGTTCTTC
CASSLSGGRYNEQFF